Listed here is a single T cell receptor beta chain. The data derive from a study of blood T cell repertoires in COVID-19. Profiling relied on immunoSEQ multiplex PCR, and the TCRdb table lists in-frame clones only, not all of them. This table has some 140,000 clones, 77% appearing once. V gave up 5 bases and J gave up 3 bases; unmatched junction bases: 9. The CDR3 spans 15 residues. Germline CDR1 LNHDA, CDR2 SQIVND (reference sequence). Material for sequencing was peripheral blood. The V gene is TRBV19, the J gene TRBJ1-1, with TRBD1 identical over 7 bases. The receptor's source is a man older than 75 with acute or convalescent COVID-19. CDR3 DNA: TGTGCCAGTAGTTCCCCGACAGGGTCATACACTGAAGCTTTCTTT. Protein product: CASSSPTGSYTEAFF.